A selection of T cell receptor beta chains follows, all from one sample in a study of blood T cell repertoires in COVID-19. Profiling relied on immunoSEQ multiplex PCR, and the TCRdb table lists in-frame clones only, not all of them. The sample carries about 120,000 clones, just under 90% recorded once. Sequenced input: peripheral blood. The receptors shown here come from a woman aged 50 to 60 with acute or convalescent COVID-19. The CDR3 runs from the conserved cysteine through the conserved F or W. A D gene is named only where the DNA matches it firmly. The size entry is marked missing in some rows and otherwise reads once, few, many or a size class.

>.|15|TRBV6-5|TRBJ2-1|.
CASRSDRSSYNEQFF
TGTGCCAGCAGATCCGACAGGAGCTCCTACAATGAGCAGTTCTTC
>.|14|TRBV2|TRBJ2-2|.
CASSKPPGTGELFF
TGTGCCAGCAGCAAACCCCCGGGGACCGGGGAGCTGTTTTTT
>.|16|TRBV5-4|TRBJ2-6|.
CASSLGGRTGANVLTF
TGTGCCAGCAGCTTGGGGGGGCGGACTGGGGCCAACGTCCTGACTTTC
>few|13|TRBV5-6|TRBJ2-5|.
CASSLISQETQYF
TGTGCCAGCAGCTTGATCTCCCAAGAGACCCAGTACTTC
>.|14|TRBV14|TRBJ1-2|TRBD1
CASSRRQGLRGYTF
TGTGCCAGCAGCCGGAGACAGGGCCTCCGTGGCTACACCTTC
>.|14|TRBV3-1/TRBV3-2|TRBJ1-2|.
CASSQDPPRGGYTF
TGTGCCAGCAGCCAAGATCCCCCTAGAGGCGGCTACACCTTC
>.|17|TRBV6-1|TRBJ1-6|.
CASSGGDRLGSYSPLHF
TGTGCCAGCAGTGGCGGAGACAGGCTCGGTTCTTATTCACCCCTCCACTTT
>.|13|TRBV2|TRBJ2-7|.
CASTPDSSYEQYF
TGTGCCAGCACCCCGGACAGCTCCTACGAGCAGTACTTC
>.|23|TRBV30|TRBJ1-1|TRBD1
CAWSVLSGQGISRLRQGGPEAFF
TGTGCCTGGAGTGTCCTGTCCGGACAGGGGATCTCTCGTCTTCGCCAGGGCGGTCCTGAAGCTTTCTTT
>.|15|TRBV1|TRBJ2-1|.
CTSSSSGGNYNEQFF
TGCACCAGCAGCTCTAGCGGGGGGAACTACAATGAGCAGTTCTTC
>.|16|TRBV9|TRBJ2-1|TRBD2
CASSVLAGVFYNEQFF
TGTGCCAGCAGCGTACTAGCGGGAGTTTTCTACAATGAGCAGTTCTTC
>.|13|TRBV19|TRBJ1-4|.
CASSRATNEKLFF
TGTGCCAGCTCCAGGGCAACTAATGAAAAACTGTTTTTT
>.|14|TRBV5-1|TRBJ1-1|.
CASSLDPLGPEAFF
TGCGCCAGCAGCTTGGACCCCTTGGGCCCTGAAGCTTTCTTT
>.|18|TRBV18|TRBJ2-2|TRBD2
CASSPPPSGGPAAGELFF
TGTGCCAGCTCACCACCGCCTAGCGGGGGGCCCGCTGCCGGGGAGCTGTTTTTT
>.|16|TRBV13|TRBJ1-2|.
CASRPTSEGIRYGYTF
TGTGCCAGCAGACCCACTTCCGAGGGTATCAGATATGGCTACACCTTC
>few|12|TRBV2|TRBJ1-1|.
CASRPDSRRAFF
TGTGCCAGCAGACCGGACAGTCGGAGAGCTTTCTTT
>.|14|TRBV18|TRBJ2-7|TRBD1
CASSPPGQVGEQYF
TGTGCCAGCTCACCACCGGGACAGGTCGGCGAGCAGTACTTC
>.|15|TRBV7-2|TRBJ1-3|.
CASSSRDFSGNTIYF
TGTGCCAGCAGCTCCCGGGACTTCTCTGGAAACACCATATATTTT
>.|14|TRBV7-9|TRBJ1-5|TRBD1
CASSSSGGDQPQHF
TGTGCCAGCAGCTCTTCAGGGGGCGATCAGCCCCAGCATTTT
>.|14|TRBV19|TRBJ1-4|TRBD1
CASSDRATNEKLFF
TGTGCCTCCTCGGACAGGGCAACTAATGAAAAACTGTTTTTT
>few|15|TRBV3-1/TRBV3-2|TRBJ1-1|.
CASSQVQGGHTEAFF
TGTGCCAGCAGCCAGGTGCAGGGAGGTCACACTGAAGCTTTCTTT
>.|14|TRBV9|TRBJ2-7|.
CASSVSGLSYEQYF
TGTGCCAGCAGCGTATCCGGACTCTCCTACGAGCAGTACTTC
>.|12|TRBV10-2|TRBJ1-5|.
CASSPARQPQHF
TGCGCCAGCAGCCCTGCCCGGCAGCCCCAGCATTTT
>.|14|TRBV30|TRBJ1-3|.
CAWSPPGSGNTIYF
TGTGCCTGGAGTCCCCCAGGGTCCGGAAACACCATATATTTT
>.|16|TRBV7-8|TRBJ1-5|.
CASSLEGASSNQPQHF
TGTGCCAGCAGCTTAGAGGGAGCCTCGAGCAATCAGCCCCAGCATTTT
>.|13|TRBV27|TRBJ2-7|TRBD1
CASTHGTGDEQYF
TGTGCCAGCACCCACGGGACAGGGGACGAGCAGTACTTC
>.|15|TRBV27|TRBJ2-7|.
CASSVQAAGSYEQYF
TGTGCCAGCAGTGTCCAGGCAGCGGGTTCCTACGAGCAGTACTTC
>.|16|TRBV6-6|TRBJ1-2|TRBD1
CASSWTGATLNYGYTF
TGTGCCAGCAGTTGGACAGGGGCTACCCTTAACTATGGCTACACCTTC
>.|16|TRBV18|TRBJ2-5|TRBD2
CASSPAASGVKETQYF
TGTGCCAGCTCACCGGCCGCTAGCGGGGTCAAAGAGACCCAGTACTTC
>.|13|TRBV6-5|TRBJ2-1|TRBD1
CASQRTGGNEQFF
TGTGCCTCTCAACGGACAGGGGGCAATGAGCAGTTCTTC
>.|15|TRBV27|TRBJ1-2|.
CASSFSGLSSYGYTF
TGTGCCAGCAGTTTTTCGGGACTGAGCTCCTATGGCTACACCTTC
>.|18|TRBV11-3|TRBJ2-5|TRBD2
CASSLGALAGGFKETQYF
TGTGCCAGCAGCTTAGGGGCGCTAGCGGGGGGGTTTAAAGAGACCCAGTACTTC
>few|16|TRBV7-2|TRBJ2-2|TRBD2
CASSLVAGGKTGELFF
TGTGCCAGCAGCTTAGTAGCGGGGGGGAAAACCGGGGAGCTGTTTTTT
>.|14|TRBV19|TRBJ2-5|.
CASSPQGGAETQYF
TGTGCCAGTAGTCCCCAAGGGGGGGCGGAGACCCAGTACTTC
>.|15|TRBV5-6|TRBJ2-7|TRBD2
CASSLGEGLTYEQYF
TGTGCCAGCAGCTTGGGGGAGGGGCTAACCTACGAGCAGTACTTC
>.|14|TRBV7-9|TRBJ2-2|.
CAAPDGQNTGELFF
TGTGCAGCCCCAGACGGACAGAACACCGGGGAGCTGTTTTTT
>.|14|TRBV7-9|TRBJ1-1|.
CASSNSGAHTEAFF
TGTGCCAGCAGCAACAGTGGGGCCCACACTGAAGCTTTCTTT
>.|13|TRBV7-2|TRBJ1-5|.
CASSFNRNQPQHF
TGTGCCAGCAGCTTCAACCGGAATCAGCCCCAGCATTTT
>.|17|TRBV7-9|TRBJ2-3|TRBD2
CASSLRDSGGGTDTQYF
TGTGCCAGCAGCTTACGGGATAGCGGGGGGGGCACAGATACGCAGTATTTT
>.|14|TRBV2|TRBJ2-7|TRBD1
CASSRSRDSYEQYF
TGTGCCAGCAGTCGCAGCCGGGACAGCTACGAGCAGTACTTC
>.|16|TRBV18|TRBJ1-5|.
CASSPPSTSSNQPQHF
TGTGCCAGCTCACCCCCCTCCACGAGTAGCAATCAGCCCCAGCATTTT
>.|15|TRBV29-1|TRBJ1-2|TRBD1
CSVGPGQGRNYGYTF
TGCAGCGTTGGTCCGGGACAGGGGAGAAACTATGGCTACACCTTC
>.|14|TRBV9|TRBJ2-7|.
CASSVDGGTYEQYF
TGTGCCAGCAGCGTAGACGGGGGAACCTACGAGCAGTACTTC
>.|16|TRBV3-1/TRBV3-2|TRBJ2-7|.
CASSQDLGAGHYEQYF
TGTGCCAGCAGCCAAGATCTGGGAGCGGGCCACTACGAGCAGTACTTC
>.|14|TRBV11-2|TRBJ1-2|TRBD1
CASTLDRANYGYTF
TGTGCCAGCACCTTAGACAGGGCTAACTATGGCTACACCTTC